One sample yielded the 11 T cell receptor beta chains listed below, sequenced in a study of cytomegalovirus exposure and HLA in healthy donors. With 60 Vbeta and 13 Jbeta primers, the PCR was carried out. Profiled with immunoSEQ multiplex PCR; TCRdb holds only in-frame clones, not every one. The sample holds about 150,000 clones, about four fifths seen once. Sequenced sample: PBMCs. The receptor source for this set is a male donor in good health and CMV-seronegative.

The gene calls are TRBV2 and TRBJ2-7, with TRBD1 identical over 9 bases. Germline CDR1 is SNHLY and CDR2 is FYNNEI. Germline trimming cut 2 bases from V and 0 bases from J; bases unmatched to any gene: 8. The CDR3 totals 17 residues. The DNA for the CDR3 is TGTGCCAGCAGTGAACCCAGGGACAGGGCCTACTCCTACGAGCAGTACTTC. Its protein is CASSEPRDRAYSYEQYF.

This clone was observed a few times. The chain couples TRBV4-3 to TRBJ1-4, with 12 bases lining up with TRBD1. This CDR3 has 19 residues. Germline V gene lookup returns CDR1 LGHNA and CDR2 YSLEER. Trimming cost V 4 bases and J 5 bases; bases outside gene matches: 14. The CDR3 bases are TGCGCCAGCAGCCCCTTGAGCCCCGGGACAGGGGGCTTAAATGAAAAACTGTTTTTT. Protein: CASSPLSPGTGGLNEKLFF.

The CDR3 region has the DNA TGTGCCAGCAGCTTAGGCAGACCGGGACAGGGGGCCCCTAACTATGGCTACACCTTC. It translates to CASSLGRPGQGAPNYGYTF. This chain links TRBV7-6 with TRBJ1-2; 12 nucleotides match TRBD1. The CDR3 totals 19 residues. Unmatched junction bases numbered 9, after V lost 1 base and J lost 0 bases. Per germline, CDR1 SGHVS and CDR2 FNYEAQ.

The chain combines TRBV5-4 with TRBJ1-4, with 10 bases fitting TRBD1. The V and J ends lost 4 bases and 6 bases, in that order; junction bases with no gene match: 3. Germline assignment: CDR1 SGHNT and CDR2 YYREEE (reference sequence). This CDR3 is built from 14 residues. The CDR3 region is CASSTGTGDEKLFF. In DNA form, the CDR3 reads TGTGCCAGCAGCACCGGGACAGGGGATGAAAAACTGTTTTTT.

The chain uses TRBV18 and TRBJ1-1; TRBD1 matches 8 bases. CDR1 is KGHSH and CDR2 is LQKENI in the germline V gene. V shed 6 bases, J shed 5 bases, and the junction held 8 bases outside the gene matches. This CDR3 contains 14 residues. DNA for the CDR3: TGTGCCAGCTCCCCGGGACAGGCTGTGACTGAAGCTTTCTTT. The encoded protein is CASSPGQAVTEAFF.

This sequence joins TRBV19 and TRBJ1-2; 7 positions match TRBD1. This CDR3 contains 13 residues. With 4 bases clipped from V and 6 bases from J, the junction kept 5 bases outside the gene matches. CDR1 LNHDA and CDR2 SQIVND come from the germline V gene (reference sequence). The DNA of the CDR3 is TGTGCCAGTAGTAGACAGGGATACCATGGCTACACCTTC. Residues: CASSRQGYHGYTF. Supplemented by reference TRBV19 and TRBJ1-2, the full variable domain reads DGGITQSPKYLFRKEGQNVTLSCEQNLNHDAMYWYRQDPGQGLRLIYYSQIVNDFQKGDIAEGYSVSREKKESFPLTVTSAQKNPTAFYLCASSRQGYHGYTFGSGTRLTVV.

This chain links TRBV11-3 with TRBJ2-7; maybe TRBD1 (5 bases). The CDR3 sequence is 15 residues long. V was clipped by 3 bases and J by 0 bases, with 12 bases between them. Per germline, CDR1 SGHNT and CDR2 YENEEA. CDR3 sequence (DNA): TGTGCCAGCAGCTTGACAGAGGCCCCCTCCTACGAGCAGTACTTC. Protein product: CASSLTEAPSYEQYF.

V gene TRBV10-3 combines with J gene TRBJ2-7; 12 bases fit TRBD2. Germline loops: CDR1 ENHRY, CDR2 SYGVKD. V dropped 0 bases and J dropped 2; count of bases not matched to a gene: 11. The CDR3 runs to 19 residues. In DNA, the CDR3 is TGTGCCATCAGTGAGTCGCTAGCGGGGGGGCTTTCTACTCCCTACGAGCAGTACTTC. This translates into CAISESLAGGLSTPYEQYF.

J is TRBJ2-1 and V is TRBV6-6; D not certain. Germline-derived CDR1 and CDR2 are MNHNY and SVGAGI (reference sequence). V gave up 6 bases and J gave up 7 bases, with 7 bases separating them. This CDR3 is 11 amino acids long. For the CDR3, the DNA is TGTGCCAGCAGGGTGCAGAATGAGCAGTTCTTC. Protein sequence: CASRVQNEQFF.

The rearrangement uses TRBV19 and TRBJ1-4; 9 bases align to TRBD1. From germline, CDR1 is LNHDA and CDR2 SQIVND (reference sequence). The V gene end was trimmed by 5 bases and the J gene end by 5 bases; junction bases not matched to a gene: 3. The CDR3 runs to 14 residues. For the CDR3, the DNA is TGTGCCAGTAGTCGGACAGGGGCCAATGAAAAACTGTTTTTT. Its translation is CASSRTGANEKLFF. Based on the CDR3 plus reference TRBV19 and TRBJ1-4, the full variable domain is DGGITQSPKYLFRKEGQNVTLSCEQNLNHDAMYWYRQDPGQGLRLIYYSQIVNDFQKGDIAEGYSVSREKKESFPLTVTSAQKNPTAFYLCASSRTGANEKLFFGSGTQLSVL.

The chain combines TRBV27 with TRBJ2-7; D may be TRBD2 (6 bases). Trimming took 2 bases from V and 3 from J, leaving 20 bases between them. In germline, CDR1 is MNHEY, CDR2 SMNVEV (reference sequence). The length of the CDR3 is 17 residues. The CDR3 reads CASSLGPGAGRNYEQYF. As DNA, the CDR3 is TGTGCCAGCAGTTTAGGGCCGGGCGCAGGGAGGAACTACGAGCAGTACTTC.